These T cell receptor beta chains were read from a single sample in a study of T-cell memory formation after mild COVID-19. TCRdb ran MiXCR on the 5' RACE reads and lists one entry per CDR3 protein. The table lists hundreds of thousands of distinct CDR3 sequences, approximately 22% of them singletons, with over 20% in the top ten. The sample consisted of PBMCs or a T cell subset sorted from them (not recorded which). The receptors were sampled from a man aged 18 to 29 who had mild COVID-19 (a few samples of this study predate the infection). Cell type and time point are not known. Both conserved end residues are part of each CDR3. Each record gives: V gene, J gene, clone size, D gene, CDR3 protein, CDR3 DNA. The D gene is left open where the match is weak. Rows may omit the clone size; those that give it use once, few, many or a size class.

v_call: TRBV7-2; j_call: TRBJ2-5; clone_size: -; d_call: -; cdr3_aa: CASSLEVAGAQYF; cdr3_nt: TGTGCCAGCAGCTTAGAGGTAGCCGGGGCCCAGTACTTC
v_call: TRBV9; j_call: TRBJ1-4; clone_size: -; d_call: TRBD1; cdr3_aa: CASSTGTGYAGANEKLFF; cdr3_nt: TGTGCCAGCAGCACCGGGACAGGGTACGCCGGAGCTAATGAAAAACTGTTTTTT
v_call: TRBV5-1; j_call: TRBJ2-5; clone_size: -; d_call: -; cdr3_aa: CASSPGGYQETQYF; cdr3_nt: TGCGCCAGCAGCCCCGGCGGATACCAAGAGACCCAGTACTTC
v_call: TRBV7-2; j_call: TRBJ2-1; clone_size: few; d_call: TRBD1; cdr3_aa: CASSSHPGQGAYNEQFF; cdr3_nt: TGTGCCAGCAGCTCCCACCCGGGACAGGGGGCCTACAATGAGCAGTTCTTC
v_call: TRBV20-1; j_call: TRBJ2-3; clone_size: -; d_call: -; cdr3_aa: CSAEKAGDTQYF; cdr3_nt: TGCAGTGCTGAAAAAGCGGGCGATACGCAGTATTTT
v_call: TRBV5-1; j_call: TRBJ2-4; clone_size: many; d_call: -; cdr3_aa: CASSFPDQNIQYF; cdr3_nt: TGCGCCAGCAGCTTCCCAGACCAAAACATTCAGTACTTC
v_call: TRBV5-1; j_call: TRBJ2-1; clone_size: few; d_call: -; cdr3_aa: CASSSDSGGGYNEQFF; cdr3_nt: TGCGCCAGCAGCTCTGACTCAGGGGGGGGCTACAATGAGCAGTTCTTC
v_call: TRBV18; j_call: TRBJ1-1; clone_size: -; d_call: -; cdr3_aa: CASSPFQENTEAFF; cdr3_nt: TGTGCCAGCTCACCATTTCAGGAGAACACTGAAGCTTTCTTT
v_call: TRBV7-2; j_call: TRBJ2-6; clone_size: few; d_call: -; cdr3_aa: CASSSGNSGANVLTF; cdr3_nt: TGTGCCAGCAGCTCCGGCAACTCTGGGGCCAACGTCCTGACTTTC
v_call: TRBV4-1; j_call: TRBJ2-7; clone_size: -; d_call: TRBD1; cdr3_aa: CASSPQGFYEQYF; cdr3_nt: TGCGCCAGCAGCCCACAGGGGTTCTACGAGCAGTACTTC
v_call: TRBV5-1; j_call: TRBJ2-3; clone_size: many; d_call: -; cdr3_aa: CASSYGGPTDTQYF; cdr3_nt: TGCGCCAGCAGCTACGGGGGGCCCACAGATACGCAGTATTTT
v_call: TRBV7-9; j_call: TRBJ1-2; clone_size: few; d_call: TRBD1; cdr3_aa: CASSLAAYRGPGYTF; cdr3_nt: TGTGCCAGCAGCCTCGCCGCCTACAGGGGCCCCGGCTACACCTTC
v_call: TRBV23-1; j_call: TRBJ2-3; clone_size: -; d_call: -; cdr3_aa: CASSQRQGKLTDTQYF; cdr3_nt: TGCGCCAGCAGTCAGAGGCAGGGGAAATTGACAGATACGCAGTATTTT
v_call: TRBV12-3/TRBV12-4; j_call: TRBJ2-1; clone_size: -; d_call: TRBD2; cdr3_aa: CASSLAASGRSYNEQFF; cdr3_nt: TGTGCCAGCAGTTTAGCGGCTAGCGGGCGCTCCTACAATGAGCAGTTCTTC
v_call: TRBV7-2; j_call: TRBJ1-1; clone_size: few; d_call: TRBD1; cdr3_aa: CASSLRGPMTFF; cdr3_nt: TGTGCCAGCAGCTTGAGGGGGCCGATGACTTTCTTT
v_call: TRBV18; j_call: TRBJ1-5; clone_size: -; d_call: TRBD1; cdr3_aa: CASSLTYRGGQPQHF; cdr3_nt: TGTGCCAGCTCACTGACTTACAGGGGGGGCCAGCCCCAGCATTTT
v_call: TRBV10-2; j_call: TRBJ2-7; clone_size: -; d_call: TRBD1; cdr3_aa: CASVRTGGGNEQYF; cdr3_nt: TGCGCCAGCGTGAGGACAGGGGGAGGCAACGAGCAGTACTTC
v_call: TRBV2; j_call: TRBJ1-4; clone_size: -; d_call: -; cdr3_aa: CASSNSPISPGKLFF; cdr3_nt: TGTGCCAGCAGTAACTCGCCAATATCTCCCGGGAAACTGTTTTTT
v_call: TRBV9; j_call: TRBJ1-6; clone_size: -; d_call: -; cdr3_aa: CASSQEPRNAMPLHF; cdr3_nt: TGTGCCAGCAGCCAAGAACCGCGAAACGCTATGCCCCTCCACTTT
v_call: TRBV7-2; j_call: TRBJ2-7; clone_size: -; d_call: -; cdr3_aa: CASSLSGASYEQYF; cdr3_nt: TGTGCCAGCAGCTTGTCAGGTGCCTCCTACGAGCAGTACTTC
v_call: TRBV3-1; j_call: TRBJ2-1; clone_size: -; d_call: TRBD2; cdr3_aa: CASSQDLWTSGQQFF; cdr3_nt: TGTGCCAGCAGCCAAGATCTGTGGACTAGCGGACAGCAGTTCTTC
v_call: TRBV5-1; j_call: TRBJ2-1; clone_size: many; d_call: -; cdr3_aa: CASSTPQGNEQFF; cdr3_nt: TGCGCCAGCAGCACCCCTCAGGGGAATGAGCAGTTCTTC
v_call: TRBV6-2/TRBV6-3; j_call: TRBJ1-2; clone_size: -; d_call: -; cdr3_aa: CASSYSPGFGYTF; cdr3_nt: TGTGCCAGCAGTTACTCGCCCGGGTTCGGCTACACCTTC
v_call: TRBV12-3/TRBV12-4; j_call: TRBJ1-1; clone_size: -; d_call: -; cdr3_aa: CASTRTGKTEALF; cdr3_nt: TGTGCCAGCACTCGAACAGGAAAAACTGAAGCTTTATTT
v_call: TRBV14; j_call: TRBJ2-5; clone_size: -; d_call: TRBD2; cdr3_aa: CASSQHLASGEGKTQYF; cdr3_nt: TGTGCCAGCAGCCAACACTTGGCTAGCGGGGAGGGCAAGACCCAGTACTTC
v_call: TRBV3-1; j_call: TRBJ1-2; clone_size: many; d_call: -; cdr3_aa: CASSPQGSLYGYTF; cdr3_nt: TGTGCCAGCAGCCCACAGGGTTCCCTCTATGGCTACACCTTC
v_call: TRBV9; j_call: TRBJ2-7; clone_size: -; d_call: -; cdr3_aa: CASSVAGDPFPGEQYF; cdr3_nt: TGTGCCAGCAGCGTAGCCGGGGACCCCTTTCCGGGCGAGCAGTACTTC
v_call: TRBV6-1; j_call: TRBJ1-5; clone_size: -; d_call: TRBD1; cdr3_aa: CASSDTHRGSNQPQHF; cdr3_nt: TGTGCCAGCAGTGATACACACAGGGGGAGCAATCAGCCCCAGCATTTT
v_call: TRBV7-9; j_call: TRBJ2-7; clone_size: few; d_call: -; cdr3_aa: CASSPPLGSSDEQYF; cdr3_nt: TGTGCCAGCAGCCCACCTTTGGGGTCTTCGGACGAGCAGTACTTC
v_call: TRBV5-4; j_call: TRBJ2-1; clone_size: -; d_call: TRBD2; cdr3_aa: CASSLVGGGGFYNEQFF; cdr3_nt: TGTGCCAGCAGCTTGGTCGGCGGGGGGGGTTTTTACAATGAGCAGTTCTTC
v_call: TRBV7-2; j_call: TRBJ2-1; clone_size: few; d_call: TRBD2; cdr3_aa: CASSFGGGYSEQFF; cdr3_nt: TGTGCCAGCAGCTTTGGCGGGGGGTATAGTGAGCAGTTCTTC
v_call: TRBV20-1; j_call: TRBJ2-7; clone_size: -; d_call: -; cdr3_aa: CSVGQYEQYF; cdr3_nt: TGCAGTGTAGGACAGTACGAGCAGTACTTC
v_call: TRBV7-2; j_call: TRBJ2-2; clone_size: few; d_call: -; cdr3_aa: CASSSNSGTGELFF; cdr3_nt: TGTGCCAGCAGCTCGAACTCCGGGACCGGGGAGCTGTTTTTT
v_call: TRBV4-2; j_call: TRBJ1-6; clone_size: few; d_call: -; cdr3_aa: CASSQGWSSGYNSPLHF; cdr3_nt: TGTGCCAGCAGCCAAGGGTGGAGTTCCGGATATAATTCACCCCTCCACTTT
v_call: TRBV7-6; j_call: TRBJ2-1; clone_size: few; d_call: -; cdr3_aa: CASSLGTGYNEQFF; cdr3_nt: TGTGCCAGCAGCTTAGGGACGGGATACAATGAGCAGTTCTTC
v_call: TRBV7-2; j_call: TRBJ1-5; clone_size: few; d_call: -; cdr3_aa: CASSTAGAFQPQHF; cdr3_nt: TGTGCCAGCAGCACCGCCGGGGCGTTTCAGCCCCAGCATTTT
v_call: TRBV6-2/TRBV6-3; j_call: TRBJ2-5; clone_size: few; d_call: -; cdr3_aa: CASSSSGGSYFQETQYF; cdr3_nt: TGTGCCAGCAGTTCCTCTGGGGGCAGTTACTTTCAAGAGACCCAGTACTTC
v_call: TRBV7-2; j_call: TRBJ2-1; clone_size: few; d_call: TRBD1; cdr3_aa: CASRTGGALNEQFF; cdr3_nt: TGTGCCAGCAGGACAGGGGGCGCACTCAATGAGCAGTTCTTC
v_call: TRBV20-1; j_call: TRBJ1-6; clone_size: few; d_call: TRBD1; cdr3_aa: CSAKDRDKAPLHF; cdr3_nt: TGCAGTGCTAAGGACAGGGATAAGGCACCCCTCCACTTT
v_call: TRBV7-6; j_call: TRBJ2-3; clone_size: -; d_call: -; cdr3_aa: CASSQEGGPDTQYF; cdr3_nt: TGTGCCAGCAGCCAAGAGGGAGGCCCAGATACGCAGTATTTT
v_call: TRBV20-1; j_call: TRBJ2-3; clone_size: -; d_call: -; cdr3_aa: CSAWWGADTQYF; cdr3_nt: TGCAGTGCGTGGTGGGGTGCAGATACGCAGTATTTT
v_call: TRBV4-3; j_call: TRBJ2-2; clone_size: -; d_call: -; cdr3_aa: CASTQGVVGTGELFF; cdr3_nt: TGCGCCAGCACCCAAGGGGTAGTAGGCACCGGGGAGCTGTTTTTT
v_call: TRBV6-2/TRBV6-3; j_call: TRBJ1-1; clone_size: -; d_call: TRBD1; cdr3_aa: CASNDRGWAFF; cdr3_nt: TGTGCCAGCAACGACAGGGGCTGGGCTTTCTTT
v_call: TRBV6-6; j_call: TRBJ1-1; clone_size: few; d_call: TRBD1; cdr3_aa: CASIPGGTALPFF; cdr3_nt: TGTGCCAGCATTCCCGGAGGGACAGCCCTTCCTTTCTTT
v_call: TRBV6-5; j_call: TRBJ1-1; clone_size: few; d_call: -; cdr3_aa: CASSYRTDTEAFF; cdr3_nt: TGTGCCAGCAGTTACCGCACCGACACTGAAGCTTTCTTT
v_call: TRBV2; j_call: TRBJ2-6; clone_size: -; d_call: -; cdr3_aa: CASRGIGANVLTF; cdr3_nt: TGTGCCAGCAGGGGAATTGGGGCCAACGTCCTGACTTTC
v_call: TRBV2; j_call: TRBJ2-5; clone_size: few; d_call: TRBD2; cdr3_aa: CASSGRTSGGETQYF; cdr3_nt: TGTGCCAGCAGTGGACGGACTAGCGGGGGAGAGACCCAGTACTTC
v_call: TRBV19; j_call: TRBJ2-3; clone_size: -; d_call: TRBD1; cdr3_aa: CASSINALTGGDTQYF; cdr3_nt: TGTGCCAGTAGTATTAACGCCCTAACAGGGGGCGATACGCAGTATTTT
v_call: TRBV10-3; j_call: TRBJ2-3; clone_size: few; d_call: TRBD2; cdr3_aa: CAISEIAGEVTDTQYF; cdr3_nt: TGTGCCATCAGTGAGATTGCGGGGGAAGTCACAGATACGCAGTATTTT
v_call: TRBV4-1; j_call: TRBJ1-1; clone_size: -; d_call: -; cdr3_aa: CASSQRGANTEAFF; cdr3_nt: TGCGCCAGCAGCCAAAGGGGGGCAAACACTGAAGCTTTCTTT
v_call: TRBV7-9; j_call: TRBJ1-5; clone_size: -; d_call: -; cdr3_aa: CASSLAGVNQPQHF; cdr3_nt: TGTGCCAGCAGCTTAGCAGGGGTCAATCAGCCCCAGCATTTT
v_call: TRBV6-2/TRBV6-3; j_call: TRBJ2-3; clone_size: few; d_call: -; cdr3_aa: CASSYRQEGTQYF; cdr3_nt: TGTGCCAGCAGTTACAGGCAGGAGGGGACGCAGTATTTT
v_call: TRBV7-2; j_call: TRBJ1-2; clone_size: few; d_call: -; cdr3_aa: CASSVGGPSYYGYTF; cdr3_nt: TGTGCCAGCAGCGTAGGGGGACCGAGTTACTATGGCTACACCTTC
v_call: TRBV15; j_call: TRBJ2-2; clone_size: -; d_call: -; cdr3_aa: CATSNGPTGELFF; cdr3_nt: TGTGCCACCAGCAATGGACCGACCGGGGAGCTGTTTTTT